This T cell receptor (beta chain) originates from a study of T cell repertoires in cytomegalovirus infection. Study-wide context: Well-studied HLA-B-restricted CMV epitopes were used in the study alongside recently identified HLA-C-restricted ones.

CDR3 length equals 14 residues. V shed 5 bases, J shed 5 bases, and the junction held 7 bases outside the gene matches. From germline, CDR1 is MNHNY and CDR2 SVGAGI (reference sequence). About this clonotype: The antigen remains unidentified.

Study conclusions and caveats: Pooled public TCR beta family frequency picked out CMV carriers with the relevant HLA. Ex vivo responses were dominated by HLA-C-restricted CMV-specific TCR beta clonotypes.

From the reads, TCRdb called clonotypes with MiXCR, one entry per CDR3 protein. The sample consists of about a million distinct CDR3 sequences, roughly 31% of them appearing once. The sequence was collected from a human donor in good health (CMV status not recorded). Some clones in this sample may be carry-over from other donors' samples. The material sequenced was cultured CD8+ T cells from PBMCs, taken from culture after CMV antigen stimulation. The chain combines TRBV6-6 with TRBJ2-5; 8 bases align to TRBD1. CDR3 sequence: CASSDPGGGETQYF. The CDR3 DNA sequence: TGTGCCAGCAGTGACCCAGGGGGCGGGGAGACCCAGTACTTC.